This TCR beta chain was documented in a study of T cell responses to AZD1222 COVID-19 vaccine. Overall study results and limits: Baseline testing showed seropositivity in only six AZD1222 recipients.

V lost 4 bases and J lost 0, with 10 bases in between. The CDR3 covers 15 residues. CDR1 is SNHLY, CDR2 FYNNEI, per germline. For this clone: What it binds is not known.

The repertoire was sequenced with immunoSEQ multiplex PCR; TCRdb's copy has only in-frame clones and lacks some. The table records some 72,000 clones, around 92% of them present only once. The sequences come from peripheral blood, collected on day 0 of MenACWY control vaccination. The TCR comes from an adult in good health. V is TRBV2 and J is TRBJ1-5, with D perhaps TRBD1 (6 bases). The CDR3 region is CASSVGTSSNQPQHF. The CDR3, as DNA: TGTGCCAGCAGTGTCGGGACAAGTAGCAATCAGCCCCAGCATTTT.